This is a list of T cell receptor beta chains from one sample in a study of metastatic and nonmetastatic thyroid tumors. TCRdb re-processed the PCR reads through MiXCR. The sample holds approximately 15,000 clones, around 32% seen once. Material: tumor tissue. The source is a male donor with papillary thyroid cancer or a benign thyroid nodule (not recorded which). Some clones in this sample may be carry-over from other donors' samples. Both conserved end residues are part of each CDR3. Fields, in order: CDR3 protein, CDR3 DNA, J gene, V gene, D gene, clone size. A D gene is named only where the DNA matches it firmly. Rows give clone size only sometimes, using once, few, many, or a class for an expanded clone.

CDR3 protein: CASSLYRGGVGNTIYF; CDR3 DNA: TGTGCCAGCAGCTTATACAGGGGGGGAGTTGGAAACACCATATATTTT; J gene: TRBJ1-3; V gene: TRBV28; D gene: TRBD1; clone size: .
CDR3 protein: CASSLASSYEQYF; CDR3 DNA: TGCGCCAGCAGCTTGGCTAGCTCCTACGAGCAGTACTTC; J gene: TRBJ2-7; V gene: TRBV5-1; D gene: .; clone size: once
CDR3 protein: CASSQDGRDYEQYF; CDR3 DNA: TGTGCCAGCAGCCAAGATGGCAGGGACTACGAGCAGTACTTC; J gene: TRBJ2-7; V gene: TRBV3-1; D gene: .; clone size: once
CDR3 protein: CASSETDEQYF; CDR3 DNA: TGTGCCAGCAGTGAGACAGACGAGCAGTACTTC; J gene: TRBJ2-7; V gene: TRBV6-1; D gene: .; clone size: .
CDR3 protein: CASNFWRRGSGETQYF; CDR3 DNA: TGTGCCAGCAATTTCTGGCGGAGAGGGTCTGGGGAGACCCAGTACTTC; J gene: TRBJ2-5; V gene: TRBV2; D gene: .; clone size: .
CDR3 protein: CASSQTLYEQYF; CDR3 DNA: TGTGCCAGCAGCCAGACCCTATACGAGCAGTACTTC; J gene: TRBJ2-7; V gene: TRBV3-1; D gene: .; clone size: many
CDR3 protein: CASSLWRQTFF; CDR3 DNA: TGTGCCAGCAGTTTATGGCGCCAGACTTTCTTT; J gene: TRBJ1-1; V gene: TRBV28; D gene: .; clone size: .
CDR3 protein: CASLPGPVGEKLFF; CDR3 DNA: TGCGCCAGCCTCCCCGGGCCTGTCGGTGAAAAACTGTTTTTT; J gene: TRBJ1-4; V gene: TRBV10-2; D gene: .; clone size: medium-sized
CDR3 protein: CASRQGYEQYF; CDR3 DNA: TGTGCCAGCAGACAGGGCTACGAGCAGTACTTC; J gene: TRBJ2-7; V gene: TRBV28; D gene: .; clone size: .
CDR3 protein: CSVETGGGGYTF; CDR3 DNA: TGCAGCGTTGAAACAGGGGGCGGCGGCTACACCTTC; J gene: TRBJ1-2; V gene: TRBV29-1; D gene: TRBD1; clone size: many
CDR3 protein: CAWSTLSGDYNEHFF; CDR3 DNA: TGTGCCTGGAGCACACTATCGGGAGACTACAATGAGCATTTCTTC; J gene: TRBJ2-1; V gene: TRBV30; D gene: .; clone size: .
CDR3 protein: CASSSRGRPLHF; CDR3 DNA: TGTGCCAGCAGCTCCAGGGGAAGACCCCTCCACTTT; J gene: TRBJ1-6; V gene: TRBV7-9; D gene: .; clone size: .
CDR3 protein: CAISDPLQGYYEQYF; CDR3 DNA: TGTGCCATCAGTGACCCTTTACAGGGTTACTACGAGCAGTACTTC; J gene: TRBJ2-7; V gene: TRBV10-3; D gene: .; clone size: many
CDR3 protein: CASGRYEQYF; CDR3 DNA: TGTGCCAGCGGCCGGTACGAGCAGTACTTC; J gene: TRBJ2-7; V gene: TRBV28; D gene: .; clone size: medium-sized
CDR3 protein: CAIGGQGSNQPQHF; CDR3 DNA: TGTGCCATCGGTGGACAGGGCAGCAATCAGCCCCAGCATTTT; J gene: TRBJ1-5; V gene: TRBV10-3; D gene: TRBD1; clone size: many